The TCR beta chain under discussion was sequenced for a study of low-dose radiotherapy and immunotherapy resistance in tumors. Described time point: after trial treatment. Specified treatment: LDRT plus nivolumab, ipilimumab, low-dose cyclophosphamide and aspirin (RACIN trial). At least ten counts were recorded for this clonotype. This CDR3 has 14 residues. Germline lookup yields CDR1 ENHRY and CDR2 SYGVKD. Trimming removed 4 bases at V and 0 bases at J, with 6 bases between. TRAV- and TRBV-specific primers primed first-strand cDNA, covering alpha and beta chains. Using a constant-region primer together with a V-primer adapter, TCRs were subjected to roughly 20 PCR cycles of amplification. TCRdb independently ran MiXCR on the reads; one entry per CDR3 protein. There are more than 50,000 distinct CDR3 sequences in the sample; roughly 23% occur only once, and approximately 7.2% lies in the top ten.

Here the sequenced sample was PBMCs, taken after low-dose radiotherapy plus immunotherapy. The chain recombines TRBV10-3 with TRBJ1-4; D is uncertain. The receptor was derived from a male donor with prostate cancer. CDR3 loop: CAISGVATNEKLFF. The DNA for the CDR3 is TGTGCCATCAGTGGGGTGGCAACTAATGAAAAACTGTTTTTT.